A single sample is the source of the 23 T cell receptor beta chains below, sequenced in a study of IL-17A CD8 T cells in psoriatic arthritis synovium. Using immunoSEQ multiplex PCR, the repertoire was profiled, and TCRdb retains in-frame clones only, with some absent. The data show about 1,900 clones, around 70% seen once. Synovial fluid was aspirated from actively inflamed joints of psoriatic arthritis patients. Material: memory CD8+ T cells from synovial fluid. Regarding subset: bulk memory CD8+ T cells (CD45RA-CD27+/- and CD45RA+CD27-). The receptors originated from a human donor with psoriatic arthritis.

Points on this clone: At one boundary the junction diverges from the germline segment, which might be a read error. This chain links TRBV30 with TRBJ2-7, with D unclear. Germline-derived CDR1 and CDR2 are GTSNPN and SVGIG (reference sequence). The CDR3 sequence is 11 residues long. The CDR3 loop is CAWSVSFEQYF. The CDR3 DNA is TGTGCCTGGAGTGTATCCTTCGAGCAGTACTTC.

In this sample, this clone turned up a few times. V usage is TRBV7-2 and J usage is TRBJ2-7; 8 nucleotides match TRBD2. The V gene's germline CDR1 is SGHTA and CDR2 FQGNSA. V shed 3 bases and J 6 bases; nucleotides not matched to a gene: 7. The CDR3 is 14 amino acids. The CDR3 DNA reads as TGTGCCAGCAGCTTCTCAGCGGGGGCGGGCGAGCAGTACTTC. Encoded protein: CASSFSAGAGEQYF.

The chain is built from TRBV7-8 and TRBJ2-7; tentatively, D is TRBD1 (5 bases). The CDR3 length is 13 residues. Trimming took off 5 bases at V and 2 bases at J, with 10 bases between the two ends. Germline V gene sequence: CDR1 SGHVS, CDR2 FQNEAQ. CDR3 DNA: TGTGCCAGCAGCGAAGGACAAGCCTACGAGCAGTACTTC. Translation gives CASSEGQAYEQYF.

Comment on this clone: Compared with germline, one end of the junction differs, possibly owing to a read error. The chain joins TRBV7-7 to TRBJ2-7, with D perhaps TRBD2 (6 bases). This CDR3 spans 13 amino acids. CDR1 is SSHAT, CDR2 FNYEAQ, per germline (reference sequence). The CDR3 sequence is CASSSGGSYEQYF. The CDR3 DNA is TGTGCTAGCAGCTCTGGGGGGTCCTACGAGCAGTACTTC.

The chain uses TRBV6-5 and TRBJ1-1; TRBD1 aligns across 8 bases. Germline CDR1 MNHEY, CDR2 SVGAGI. The J segment lost 4 bases and the V segment lost 2 bases, leaving 9 bases of the junction unmatched. The CDR3 is 16 amino acids. CDR3 protein: CASSYGEYRGSTEAFF. The CDR3 DNA reads TGTGCCAGCAGTTACGGCGAGTACAGGGGGAGCACTGAAGCTTTCTTT.

The genes are TRBV7-8 and TRBJ2-4, with a weak D call TRBD2 (6 bases). With 5 bases removed from V and 2 bases from J, the gap between germline ends came to 13 bases. CDR3 size: 15 residues. The germline V gene encodes CDR1 SGHVS and CDR2 FQNEAQ. The CDR3 spells CASSRSSGPKNIQYF. The CDR3 DNA is TGTGCCAGCAGCCGATCCAGCGGGCCCAAAAACATTCAGTACTTC.

The chain couples TRBV7-7 to TRBJ1-3; D gene ambiguous. Germline lookup yields CDR1 SSHAT and CDR2 FNYEAQ (reference sequence). This CDR3 is built from 16 residues. The germline V and J ends were trimmed by 2 bases and 9 bases, with 20 bases remaining between them. As DNA, the CDR3 is TGTGCCAGCAGCTTACCTAGAGGTTTTTTCTTGGGCACCATATATTTT. Translation: CASSLPRGFFLGTIYF.

The rearrangement joins TRBV5-4 to TRBJ1-2, with 8 bases aligning to TRBD1. Trimming removed 7 bases from V and 2 bases from J; junction bases left unmatched: 13. Germline V lookup: CDR1 SGHNT, CDR2 YYREEE (reference sequence). CDR3 length: 16 residues. The CDR3 DNA follows: TGTGCCAGCTTCGAAGGAACCAGGGGGCCAAACTATGGCTACACCTTC. It specifies CASFEGTRGPNYGYTF.

The rearrangement joins TRBV5-6 to TRBJ2-7; D gene unclear. Germline assignment: CDR1 SGHDT and CDR2 YYEEEE. V lost 1 base to trimming and J lost 2 bases, with 16 bases between them. The CDR3 covers 16 residues. The CDR3 DNA reads TGTGCCAGCAGCTTGACCCGGATAATAAAGACCTACGAGCAGTACTTC. Residues: CASSLTRIIKTYEQYF.

This chain connects TRBV4-1 to TRBJ2-1, with 15 positions matching TRBD2. Germline CDR1 is MGHRA and CDR2 is YSYEKL. V lost 1 base, J lost 0 bases, and 4 bases stayed unmatched. This CDR3 region has 19 residues. CDR3 DNA sequence: TGCGCCAGCAGCCAAGGGACTAGCGGGGGGGAAAGCTCCTACAATGAGCAGTTCTTC. It codes for CASSQGTSGGESSYNEQFF.

A few counts support this clone. The V gene is TRBV2, the J gene TRBJ1-2; no clear D gene. V was cut by 6 bases and J by 6 bases, with 29 bases left in between. CDR3 length equals 18 residues. The germline V gene has CDR1 SNHLY and CDR2 FYNNEI. For the CDR3, the DNA is TGTGCCAGCAGATTGGAGCCCCCGGGCACAGAACACTTGAATGGCTACACCTTC. Protein product: CASRLEPPGTEHLNGYTF.

V and J are TRBV5-8 and TRBJ2-1; either TRBD1 or TRBD2 may supply D (5 bases each). V lost 5 bases and J lost 8, with 23 bases in between. Germline V lookup: CDR1 SGHTS, CDR2 YDEGEE. This CDR3 region has 16 residues. For the CDR3, the DNA is TGTGCCAGCAGTTACCTATTCTCGGTGGGGCGGGATGAGCAGTTCTTC. Residues: CASSYLFSVGRDEQFF.

The chain recombines TRBV9 with TRBJ1-3; D call uncertain. Germline values: CDR1 SGDLS, CDR2 YYNGEE. V was shortened by 4 bases and J by 0 bases, with 11 bases between the two germline ends. The CDR3 is 15 residues long. The CDR3 protein is CASSHGGSSGNTIYF. The CDR3 DNA sequence: TGTGCCAGCAGCCACGGAGGGAGCTCTGGAAACACCATATATTTT.

The rearrangement joins TRBV7-8 to TRBJ2-1, with D unresolved. V dropped 5 bases and J dropped 3 bases, with 2 bases sitting between them. The CDR3 has 11 amino acids. The germline V gene has CDR1 SGHVS and CDR2 FQNEAQ. CDR3 region: CASSNYNEQFF. In nucleotides, the CDR3 is TGTGCCAGCAGCAACTACAATGAGCAGTTCTTC.

V gene TRBV7-4 combines with J gene TRBJ2-7, with TRBD1 as a possible D gene (6 bases). Germline V gene sequence: CDR1 SGHVT, CDR2 SQSDAQ. The V gene lost 2 bases and the J gene lost 2 bases, with 13 bases spanning the gap. This CDR3 contains 15 residues. The CDR3: CASSLFQGPTYEQYF. DNA for the CDR3: TGTGCCAGCAGCTTATTCCAGGGGCCAACCTACGAGCAGTACTTC.

V and J are TRBV5-5 and TRBJ2-7; a possible D gene is TRBD1 (6 bases). Trimming left V 3 bases short and J 1 base short, with 17 bases between. From germline, CDR1 is SGHKS and CDR2 YYEKEE (reference sequence). The length of the CDR3 is 16 residues. CDR3 in DNA: TGTGCCAGCAGCTCGTATATCACCAGGGGATCCTACGAGCAGTACTTC. Protein sequence: CASSSYITRGSYEQYF.

This clone occurred a few times. This chain links TRBV7-8 with TRBJ1-1; D call uncertain. The ends were cut back, 4 bases at V and 1 base at J, with 10 bases in the middle. CDR3 length equals 14 residues. Germline V gene sequence: CDR1 SGHVS, CDR2 FQNEAQ. The CDR3 here is CASSSGGANTEAFF. CDR3 coding DNA: TGTGCCAGCAGCTCGGGAGGCGCGAACACTGAAGCTTTCTTT.

The chain joins TRBV5-1 to TRBJ2-3; TRBD2 aligns across 8 bases. CDR1 is SGHRS, CDR2 YFSETQ, per germline. This CDR3 is built from 16 residues. With V trimmed by 0 bases and J by 1 base, 4 bases remained unmatched. The CDR3 DNA reads as TGCGCCAGCAGCTTGGCGGCGCGGGGGGGCACAGATACGCAGTATTTT. It codes for CASSLAARGGTDTQYF. Using reference TRBV5-1 and TRBJ2-3 for the parts outside the CDR3, the full variable domain is KAGVTQTPRYLIKTRGQQVTLSCSPISGHRSVSWYQQTPGQGLQFLFEYFSETQRNKGNFPGRFSGRQFSNSRSEMNVSTLELGDSALYLCASSLAARGGTDTQYFGPGTRLTVL.

This sequence joins TRBV9 and TRBJ1-1, with a tentative D call TRBD1 (6 bases). The germline gives CDR1 SGDLS, CDR2 YYNGEE. Trimming cost V 4 bases and J 2 bases, with 9 bases left between them. The CDR3 loop spans 13 amino acids. CDR3 loop: CASSPGTNTEAFF. The CDR3 DNA sequence: TGTGCCAGCAGCCCAGGGACAAACACTGAAGCTTTCTTT. The full variable domain, with the rest looked up from reference TRBV9 and TRBJ1-1, is DSGVTQTPKHLITATGQRVTLRCSPRSGDLSVYWYQQSLDQGLQFLIQYYNGEERAKGNILERFSAQQFPDLHSELNLSSLELGDSALYFCASSPGTNTEAFFGQGTRLTVV.

The rearrangement joins TRBV2 to TRBJ1-1; 9 bases fit TRBD1. This CDR3 comprises 14 residues. With 4 bases clipped from V and 4 bases from J, the junction kept 4 bases outside the gene matches. Per the germline V gene, CDR1 is SNHLY and CDR2 is FYNNEI. The CDR3 region has the DNA TGTGCCAGCAGTGTACCGACAGGGGGCACTGAAGCTTTCTTT. Translated, it gives CASSVPTGGTEAFF. Supplemented by reference TRBV2 and TRBJ1-1, the full variable domain reads EPEVTQTPSHQVTQMGQEVILRCVPISNHLYFYWYRQILGQKVEFLVSFYNNEISEKSEIFDDQFSVERPDGSNFTLKIRSTKLEDSAMYFCASSVPTGGTEAFFGQGTRLTVV.

The genes are TRBV5-6 and TRBJ2-7; no firm D call. The CDR3 is made up of 12 amino acids. Germline CDR1 is SGHDT and CDR2 is YYEEEE. V dropped 4 bases and J dropped 5 bases, with 10 bases sitting between them. CDR3 bases: TGTGCCAGCAGCCTGTGGGTGAACGAGCAGTACTTC. It codes for CASSLWVNEQYF.

CDR3 region: CSEMVDGELFF. The CDR3 coding sequence is TGCAGCGAAATGGTGGACGGGGAGCTGTTTTTT. The rearrangement uses TRBV29-1 and TRBJ2-2, with D uncertain. V lost 7 bases and J lost 7, with 10 bases in between. CDR3 length equals 11 residues. Germline V gives CDR1 SQVTM, CDR2 ANQGSEA.

V is TRBV5-4 and J is TRBJ2-3; D is uncertain. The V gene lost 4 bases and the J gene lost 1 base, with 4 bases spanning the gap. The CDR3 runs to 12 residues. Germline V gene sequence: CDR1 SGHNT, CDR2 YYREEE (reference sequence). This chain's CDR3 is CASSHRTDTQYF. In nucleotides, the CDR3 is TGTGCCAGCAGCCATCGCACAGATACGCAGTATTTT.